One sample yielded the 22 T cell receptor beta chains listed below, sequenced in a study of tumor-infiltrating lymphocytes in primary liver carcinoma. The source of the blood RNA was unsorted whole blood, and germline DNA was extracted as well. Using a constant-region primer together with ProtoScript II reverse transcriptase, TCR beta cDNA was made from roughly 520 ng of total RNA. Libraries covering TCR beta were generated through three nested multiplex PCR rounds (using a slightly modified ARM-PCR). The opening two PCR rounds, around 9 cycles each, paired TRBV1-TRBV30 forward primers with a C-beta reverse primer. TCRdb passed the multiplex PCR reads through MiXCR, listing each CDR3 protein once. The profile shows 300,000 to 350,000 distinct CDR3 sequences, about 50% of them singletons. Sequencing was carried out using peripheral blood. These receptors all stem from a young woman with primary liver carcinoma and hepatitis B virus infection.

The chain joins TRBV14 to TRBJ1-2; 7 bases are shared with TRBD1. The CDR3 covers 15 residues. Germline assignment: CDR1 SGHDN and CDR2 FVKESK. Trimming cost V 3 bases and J 8 bases; bases outside gene matches: 12. In DNA form, the CDR3 reads TGTGCCAGCAGCCACGACAGGGTTTTAAGGGTCGGCTACACCTTC. Translating it yields CASSHDRVLRVGYTF.

A note on this clonotype: A much larger clone differs from this one at a single base, so this may be a read error. J is TRBJ2-5 and V is TRBV6-6; no firm D call. The CDR3 extends over 16 amino acids. From germline, CDR1 is MNHNY and CDR2 SVGAGI (reference sequence). V was trimmed by 7 bases and J by 4 bases, leaving 22 bases between them. CDR3 region: CASKPLSANPLETQYF. CDR3 nucleotide sequence: TGTGCCAGCAAACCGCTGTCGGCCAACCCCCTAGAGACCCAGTACTTC.

Concerning this clonotype itself: At one of its ends the junction is not consistent with the germline gene, which may arise from a read error. This chain links TRBV7-9 with TRBJ2-1, with 10 positions matching TRBD1. Per germline, CDR1 SEHNR and CDR2 FQNEAQ (reference sequence). CDR3 length: 15 residues. As DNA, the CDR3 is TGTGCCAGCAGTCGGGACAGGGGAGGTTGGGATGAGCAGTCCTTC. Protein: CASSRDRGGWDEQSF.

The CDR3 bases are TGTGCCAGCTCGGAAGCGGGAGGGCCCCACGGGCAGTACTTC. Protein sequence: CASSEAGGPHGQYF. The chain joins TRBV18 to TRBJ2-7; 10 bases align to TRBD2. Germline trimming cut 6 bases from V and 9 bases from J; bases unmatched to any gene: 11. This CDR3 has 14 residues. Per germline, CDR1 KGHSH and CDR2 LQKENI.

This clonotype was seen at least ten times. V and J are TRBV12-3 or TRBV12-4 and TRBJ1-1; 7 bases line up with TRBD1. Trimming took 5 bases from V and 1 from J; bases not matched to a gene: 7. This CDR3 comprises 15 residues. The DNA for the CDR3 is TGTGCCAGCAGTCCGAGGACAGGAAAGAACACTGAAGCTTTCTTT. Its translation: CASSPRTGKNTEAFF.

This clonotype was seen more than once but under ten times. The rearrangement links TRBV6-5 to TRBJ2-2, with a possible D match to TRBD1 (6 bases). CDR1 MNHEY and CDR2 SVGAGI come from the germline V gene. V was trimmed by 5 bases and J by 0 bases, leaving 10 bases between them. This CDR3 region has 15 residues. CDR3 nucleotides: TGTGCCAGCAGTCCCAGGGGCACGAACACCGGGGAGCTGTTTTTT. Translating gives CASSPRGTNTGELFF.

This clonotype was detected ten times or more. The gene calls are TRBV5-4 and TRBJ2-7, with D uncertain. The germline V gene has CDR1 SGHNT and CDR2 YYREEE (reference sequence). CDR3 length: 15 amino acids. Between the trimmed V and J ends, which lost 4 bases and 0 bases, there was a span of 14 bases. CDR3 DNA sequence: TGTGCCAGCAGCCCGACTGGCCCGAGCTCCTACGAGCAGTACTTC. Translating it yields CASSPTGPSSYEQYF.

As concerns this clonotype: One junction end disagrees with the germline gene, perhaps due to a read error. V gene TRBV11-2 combines with J gene TRBJ2-3; D is ambiguous. The CDR3 totals 11 residues. Germline V gene sequence: CDR1 SGHAT, CDR2 FQNNGV. The CDR3 loop is CVSSLTDSQYF. The CDR3 coding sequence is TGTGTCAGCAGCTTAACTGATTCGCAGTATTTT.

The chain combines TRBV5-1 with TRBJ1-4, with D unresolved. The CDR3 has 14 amino acids. With 0 bases removed from V and 5 bases from J, the gap between germline ends came to 8 bases. Germline V gene sequence: CDR1 SGHRS, CDR2 YFSETQ. CDR3 sequence (DNA): TGCGCCAGCAGCTTGGGGCCGGGAAATGAAAAACTGTTTTTT. It encodes CASSLGPGNEKLFF.

On this clonotype: A read error may be the cause here, since a much bigger clone is one base away. This CDR3 fails to terminate in the conserved phenylalanine or tryptophan, so it likely reflects a read error. The V gene is TRBV6-2 or TRBV6-3, the J gene TRBJ1-5, with TRBD1 identical over 10 bases. Germline V gene lookup returns CDR1 MNHEY and CDR2 SVGEGT. The CDR3 consists of 17 residues. V was pared by 10 bases and J by 2 bases, with 14 bases of the junction left unmatched. The CDR3 reads CAIGTGATGRGNQPQHL. The CDR3 DNA reads TGTGCCATTGGGACAGGGGCGACTGGGAGAGGCAATCAGCCCCAGCATCTT.

A remark on this clonotype: A junction boundary mismatches the germline segment, possibly from a read error. The J gene is TRBJ2-2, the V gene TRBV12-3 or TRBV12-4, with TRBD2 identical over 9 bases. This CDR3 spans 15 amino acids. CDR3 sequence reads: CASRSGLAFPGKLFF. Written as DNA, the CDR3 is TGTGCCAGCAGATCAGGACTAGCGTTTCCCGGGAAGCTGTTTTTT.

This clonotype appeared a few times. V gene TRBV4-2 combines with J gene TRBJ2-5; D not resolved. The V gene lost 0 bases and the J gene lost 4 bases, with 24 bases spanning the gap. Germline CDR1 LGHNA, CDR2 YNFKEQ. The CDR3 contains 19 residues. As DNA, the CDR3 is TGTGCCAGCAGCCAAGATCGCGCCTTCCGGCGTTCCAACAGAGAGACCCAGTACTTC. It is translated as CASSQDRAFRRSNRETQYF.

This clonotype appeared a few times. A read error may be the cause here, since a much bigger clone is one base away. This rearrangement joins TRBV13 to TRBJ2-7; D perhaps matches TRBD1 (6 bases). Germline loops: CDR1 PRHDT, CDR2 FYEKMQ (reference sequence). This CDR3 has 13 residues. The CDR3: CVSSRGRVDEQYF. CDR3 nucleotides: TGTGTCAGCAGCAGGGGCAGGGTGGACGAGCAGTACTTC.

This clonotype was seen many times. V usage is TRBV29-1 and J usage is TRBJ2-5, with a tentative D call TRBD1 (6 bases). Germline values: CDR1 SQVTM, CDR2 ANQGSEA. This CDR3 has 12 residues. The V and J ends lost 6 bases and 3 bases respectively, with 11 bases between them. This chain's CDR3 is CSVNSGEETQYF. As DNA, the CDR3 is TGCAGCGTAAACTCAGGGGAAGAGACCCAGTACTTC.

This clonotype came up many times. The V and J genes are TRBV12-3 or TRBV12-4 and TRBJ1-5; D is unclear. CDR3 length: 13 residues. V dropped 5 bases and J dropped 6 bases, with 11 bases sitting between them. In DNA form, the CDR3 reads TGTGCCAGCAGTCCCCAGTTGGGTCAGCCCCAGCATTTT. Translating it yields CASSPQLGQPQHF.

Of note for this clonotype: This likely comes from a read error, as the CDR3 has no conserved phenylalanine or tryptophan at its end. The chain recombines TRBV12-3 or TRBV12-4 with TRBJ2-2, with unresolved D. The CDR3 contains 16 residues. The V gene lost 4 bases and the J gene lost 7 bases, with 19 bases spanning the gap. The CDR3 region has the DNA TGTGCCAGCAGTTCGGGCGTCTCTCGCTGGGTCGGGGAGCTGTTTTAT. Amino acids: CASSSGVSRWVGELFY.

In its sample, this clonotype was seen many times. The chain couples TRBV12-3 or TRBV12-4 to TRBJ2-6, with unresolved D. V was pared by 3 bases and J by 0 bases, with 6 bases between. CDR3 length equals 15 residues. The CDR3 DNA reads TGTGCCAGCAGTTTGTCCCCCTCTGGGGCCAACGTCCTGACTTTC. It yields the protein CASSLSPSGANVLTF.

By share of the sample, this clonotype is medium-sized. The rearrangement links TRBV11-2 to TRBJ1-2; D unclear. The CDR3 totals 13 residues. V was clipped by 2 bases and J by 3 bases, with 7 bases between them. The germline V gene has CDR1 SGHAT and CDR2 FQNNGV. The CDR3 nucleotides are TGTGCCAGCAGCTTATCCACTGACTATGGCTACACCTTC. Translated, it gives CASSLSTDYGYTF.

This clonotype showed up many times. The rearrangement links TRBV4-1 to TRBJ2-7, with 7 nucleotides matching TRBD2. Germline CDR1 reads MGHRA; CDR2 reads YSYEKL. V lost 1 base, J lost 4 bases, and 4 bases stayed unmatched. CDR3 length: 14 residues. The CDR3 DNA follows: TGCGCCAGCAGCCAAGTCGCGGGAGTGTACGAGCAGTACTTC. Amino acid sequence: CASSQVAGVYEQYF.

On this clonotype itself: A read error may account for a junction end that differs from germline. The rearrangement uses TRBV4-1 and TRBJ1-2; 10 bases match TRBD1. CDR1 and CDR2 from the germline V gene are MGHRA and YSYEKL. The CDR3 length is 18 residues. The chain's CDR3 is CASSRGGQGGRANYGYTF. DNA of the CDR3: TGCGCCAGTAGCCGGGGAGGACAGGGGGGAAGAGCTAACTATGGCTACACCTTC.

As concerns this clonotype: The junction does not match germline at one end; this may be a read error. V is TRBV12-3 or TRBV12-4 and J is TRBJ2-2; weak D call: TRBD2 (6 bases). The length of the CDR3 is 13 residues. CDR3 bases: TGTGTCAGCAGTTTACGGGCGGGCGGGAAGCTGTTTTTT. Its translation is CVSSLRAGGKLFF.

This clonotype has ten or more counts. The gene calls are TRBV10-3 and TRBJ2-1, with unresolved D. Germline V gives CDR1 ENHRY, CDR2 SYGVKD. Trimming shortened V by 0 bases and J by 9 bases, and 6 bases separated the two germline ends. This CDR3 is 12 amino acids long. The CDR3 loop is CAISESNSEQFF. Here the CDR3 DNA reads TGTGCCATCAGTGAGTCTAATAGTGAGCAGTTCTTC.